The entry that follows covers one TCR beta chain sequence. Antigen: not known. The donors were part of the validation cohort, which consisted of under 150 subjects and was separate from the first cohort of several hundred subjects. Assay used: immunoSEQ multiplex PCR; TCRdb lists only in-frame clones, some missing. Of tens of thousands of clones listed, approximately 90% are singletons. There are 14 residues in the CDR3. Germline V gene lookup returns CDR1 SNHLY and CDR2 FYNNEI. The ends were cut back, 7 bases at V and 0 bases at J, with 10 bases in the middle. The sample is drawn from a study of cytomegalovirus exposure and HLA in healthy donors. Overall study results and limits: Many donors shared some public TCRs, even though most TCR sequences were rare. According to a subsequent analysis, TCR clusters identified in the first cohort showed a tendency to co-occur across the approximately 110 validation repertoires.

The genes are TRBV2 and TRBJ1-5; possible D gene TRBD1, 5 bases. The origin of this receptor is a man in his thirties or forties in good health and CMV-seronegative. Sequencing input: PBMCs. The CDR3 region is CASTTGGSNQPQHF. CDR3 sequence (DNA): TGTGCCAGCACTACGGGGGGTAGCAATCAGCCCCAGCATTTT.